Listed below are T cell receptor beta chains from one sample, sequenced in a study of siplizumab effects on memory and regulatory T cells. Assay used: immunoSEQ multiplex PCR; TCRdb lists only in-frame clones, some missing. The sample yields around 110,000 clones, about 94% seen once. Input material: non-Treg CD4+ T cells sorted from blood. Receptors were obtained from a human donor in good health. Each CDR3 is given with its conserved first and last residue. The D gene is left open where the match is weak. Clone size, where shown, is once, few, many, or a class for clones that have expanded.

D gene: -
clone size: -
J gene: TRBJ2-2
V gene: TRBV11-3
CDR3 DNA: TGTGCCAGCAGCTTAACGAGCGGGGAGCTGTTTTTT
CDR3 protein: CASSLTSGELFF

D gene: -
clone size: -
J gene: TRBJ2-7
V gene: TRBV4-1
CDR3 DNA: TGCGCCAGCAGCCATATTGGAAGGTCCTACGAGCAGTACTTC
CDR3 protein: CASSHIGRSYEQYF

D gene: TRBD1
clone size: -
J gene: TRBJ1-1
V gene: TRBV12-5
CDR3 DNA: TGTGCTAGTGGTTTGGGGCAGGGGGCTGTTGAAGCTTTCTTT
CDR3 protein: CASGLGQGAVEAFF

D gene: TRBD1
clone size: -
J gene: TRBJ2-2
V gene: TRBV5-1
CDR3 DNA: TGCGCCAGCAGTTCCGGGACAGGGAGGGGGAACACCGGGGAGCTGTTTTTT
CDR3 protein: CASSSGTGRGNTGELFF

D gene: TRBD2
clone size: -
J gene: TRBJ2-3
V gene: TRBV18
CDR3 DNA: TGTGCCAGCGGACCGGGACTAGCCAGCACAGATACGCAGTATTTT
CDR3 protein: CASGPGLASTDTQYF

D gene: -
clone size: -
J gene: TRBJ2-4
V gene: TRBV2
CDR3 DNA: TGTGCCAGCAAGCAGGGAGTTAGCCAAGCCAAAAACATTCAGTACTTC
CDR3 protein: CASKQGVSQAKNIQYF

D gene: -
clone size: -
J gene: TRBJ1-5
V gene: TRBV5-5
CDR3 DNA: TGTGCCAGCAGCTTCCGTAGCAATCAGCCCCAGCATTTT
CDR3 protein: CASSFRSNQPQHF

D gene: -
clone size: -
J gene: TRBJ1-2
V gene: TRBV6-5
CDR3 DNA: TGTGCCAGCAGTCGCCTGACGGACAGAAACTATGGCTACACCTTC
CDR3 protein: CASSRLTDRNYGYTF

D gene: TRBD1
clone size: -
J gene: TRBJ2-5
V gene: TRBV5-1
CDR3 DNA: TGCGCCAGCAGCGCCACAGGGGCTCTCTCAGAGACCCAGTACTTC
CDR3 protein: CASSATGALSETQYF

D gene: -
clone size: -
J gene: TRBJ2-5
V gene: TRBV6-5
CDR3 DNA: TGTGCCAGCACCACAGGGTTGTGGGAGACCCAGTACTTC
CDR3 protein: CASTTGLWETQYF

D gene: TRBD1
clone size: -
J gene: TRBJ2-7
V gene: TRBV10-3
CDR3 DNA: TGTGCCATCAGAGGGACAGGGGGCGAGGCCGAGCAGTACTTC
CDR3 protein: CAIRGTGGEAEQYF

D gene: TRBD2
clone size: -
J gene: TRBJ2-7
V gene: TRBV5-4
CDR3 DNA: TGTGCCAGCAGCTTGGCCAGGTCGCTAGCGGGAGGCGAGCAGTACTTC
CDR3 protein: CASSLARSLAGGEQYF

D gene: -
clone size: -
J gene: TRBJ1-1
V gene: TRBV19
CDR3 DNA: TGTGCCAGTAGTCACCCGCCGGGAGCAAACACTGAAGCTTTCTTT
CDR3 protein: CASSHPPGANTEAFF

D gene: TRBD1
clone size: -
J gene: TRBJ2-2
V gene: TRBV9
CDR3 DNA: TGTGCCAGCAGCGTTTCGGGACAGGGGTACACCGGGGAGCTGTTTTTT
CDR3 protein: CASSVSGQGYTGELFF

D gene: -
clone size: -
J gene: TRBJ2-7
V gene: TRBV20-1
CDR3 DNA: TGCAGTGCTAGTAACTCCTACGAGCAGTACTTC
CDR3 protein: CSASNSYEQYF

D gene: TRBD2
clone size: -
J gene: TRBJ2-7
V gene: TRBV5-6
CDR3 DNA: TGTGCCAGCAGCTTGGAGACCGCCGGGGGGTTTAAGCAGTACTTC
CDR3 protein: CASSLETAGGFKQYF

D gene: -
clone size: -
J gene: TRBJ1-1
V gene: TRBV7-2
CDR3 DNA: TGTGCCAGCAGCTTAGGCAGGCCTTGGGCTTTCTTT
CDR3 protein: CASSLGRPWAFF

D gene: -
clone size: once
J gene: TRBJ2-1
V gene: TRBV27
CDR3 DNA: TGTGCCAGCAGTTTCGGAACTAGGAGTCTTGAGCAGTTCTTC
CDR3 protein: CASSFGTRSLEQFF

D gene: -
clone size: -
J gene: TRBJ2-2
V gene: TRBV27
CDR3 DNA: TGTGCCAGCAGTTTATTAAGGGCCGGGACACTGAACACCGGGGAGCTGTTTTTT
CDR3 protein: CASSLLRAGTLNTGELFF

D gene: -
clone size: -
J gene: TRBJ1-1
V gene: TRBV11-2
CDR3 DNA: TGTGCCAGCAGCTTAGTGGAGAGCACTGAAGCTTTCTTT
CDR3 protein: CASSLVESTEAFF

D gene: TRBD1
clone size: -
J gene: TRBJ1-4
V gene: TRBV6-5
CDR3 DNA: TGTGCCAGCAGTTACTCTGGGACAGGGGCCGAGCGGGTGTTTTTT
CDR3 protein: CASSYSGTGAERVFF

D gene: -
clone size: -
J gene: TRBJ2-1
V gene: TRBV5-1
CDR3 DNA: TGCGCCAGCAGCTTGGGGCAGCAGTCTCTCTCCTACAATGAGCAGTTCTTC
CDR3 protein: CASSLGQQSLSYNEQFF

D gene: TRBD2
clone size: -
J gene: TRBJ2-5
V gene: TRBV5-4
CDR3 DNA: TGTGCCAGCAGCCCACTGATCGGACTAGCGGAGACCCAGTACTTC
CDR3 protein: CASSPLIGLAETQYF

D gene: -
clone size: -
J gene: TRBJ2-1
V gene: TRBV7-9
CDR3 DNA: TGTGCCAGCAGCTTAGGGGTCGGGCGGATCTACAATGAGCAGTTCTTC
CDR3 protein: CASSLGVGRIYNEQFF

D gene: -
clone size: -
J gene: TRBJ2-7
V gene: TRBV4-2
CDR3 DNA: TGTGCCAGCAGCCAAGAACGCTACTACGAGCAGTACTTC
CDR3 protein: CASSQERYYEQYF

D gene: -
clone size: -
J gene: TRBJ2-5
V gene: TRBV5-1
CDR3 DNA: TGCGCCAGCAGCTTCCAGGTCCAAGAGACCCAGTACTTC
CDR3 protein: CASSFQVQETQYF

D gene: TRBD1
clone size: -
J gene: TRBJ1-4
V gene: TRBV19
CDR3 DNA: TGTGCCAGTAATACAGGGGGGACAACTAATGAAAAACTGTTTTTT
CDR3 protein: CASNTGGTTNEKLFF

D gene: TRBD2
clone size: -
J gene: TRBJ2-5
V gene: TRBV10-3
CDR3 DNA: TGTGCCATCAGTGCCCCGGGGCGGGAGGGCCAAGAGACCCAGTACTTC
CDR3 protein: CAISAPGREGQETQYF

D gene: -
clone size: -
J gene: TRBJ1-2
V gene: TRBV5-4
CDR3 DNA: TGTGCCAGCAGCTTGGCCGCGACAGCCCGGTTAGGCTACACCTTC
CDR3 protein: CASSLAATARLGYTF

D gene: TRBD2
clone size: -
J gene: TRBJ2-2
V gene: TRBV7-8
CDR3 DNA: TGTGCCAGCAGCTTAGCCGGGACTAGTACGAACACCGGGGAGCTGTTTTTT
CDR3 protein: CASSLAGTSTNTGELFF

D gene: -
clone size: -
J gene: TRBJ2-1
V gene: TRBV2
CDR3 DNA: TGTGCCAGCAGTGGGGATAACAATGAGCAGTTCTTC
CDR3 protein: CASSGDNNEQFF

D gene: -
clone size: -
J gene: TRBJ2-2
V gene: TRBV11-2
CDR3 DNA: TGTGCCAGCAGCTTAATGGGGGAGCTGTTTTTT
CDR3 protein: CASSLMGELFF

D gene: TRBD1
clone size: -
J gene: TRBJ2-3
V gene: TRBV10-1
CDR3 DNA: TGCGCCAGCAGGGCCGGACAGGGGAAAGATACGCAGTATTTT
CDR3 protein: CASRAGQGKDTQYF

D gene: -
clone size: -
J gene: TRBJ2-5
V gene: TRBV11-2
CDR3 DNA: TGTGCCAGCAGCTTATATCGGACAAGGCCCCCAGAAGAGACCCAGTACTTC
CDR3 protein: CASSLYRTRPPEETQYF

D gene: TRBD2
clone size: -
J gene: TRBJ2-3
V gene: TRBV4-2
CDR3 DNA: TGTGCCAGCAGCCAATTAGGACTAGCGGGAGTTGATATGCAGTATTTT
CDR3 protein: CASSQLGLAGVDMQYF

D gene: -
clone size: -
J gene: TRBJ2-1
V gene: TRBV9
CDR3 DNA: TGTGCCAGCAGCGTAGATAGCTCCTACAATGAGCAGTTCTTC
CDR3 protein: CASSVDSSYNEQFF

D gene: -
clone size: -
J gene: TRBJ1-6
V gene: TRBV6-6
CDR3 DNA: TGTGCCAGCGGGCTAGGACAGAATAATTCACCCCTCCACTTT
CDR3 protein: CASGLGQNNSPLHF

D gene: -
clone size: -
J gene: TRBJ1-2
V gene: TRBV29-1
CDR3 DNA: TGCAGCGTTGAGGTCAGGGTGGATGGCTACACCTTC
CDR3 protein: CSVEVRVDGYTF

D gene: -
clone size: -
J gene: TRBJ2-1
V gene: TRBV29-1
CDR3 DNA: TGCAGCGTTGCCAGGTTTGCCTACAATGAGCAGTTCTTC
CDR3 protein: CSVARFAYNEQFF

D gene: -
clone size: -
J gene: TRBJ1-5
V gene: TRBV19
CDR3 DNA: TGTGCCAGTAGTTGGGGATATAGCAATCAGCCCCAGCATTTT
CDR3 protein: CASSWGYSNQPQHF

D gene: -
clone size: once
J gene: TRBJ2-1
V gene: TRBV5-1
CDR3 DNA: TGCGCCAGCAGCTTTTCATCCTCGTATAGGAGGTCGGGCCACAATGAGCAGTTCTTC
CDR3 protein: CASSFSSSYRRSGHNEQFF

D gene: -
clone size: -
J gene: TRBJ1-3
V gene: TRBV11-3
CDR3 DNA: TGTGCCAGCAGCTTAAACAGGGCCGAGACCATTGGAAACACCATATATTTT
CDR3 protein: CASSLNRAETIGNTIYF

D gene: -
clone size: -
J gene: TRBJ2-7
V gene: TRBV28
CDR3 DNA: TGTGCCAGCAGTCCAAGGACGGTAAAGTACGAGCAGTACTTC
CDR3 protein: CASSPRTVKYEQYF

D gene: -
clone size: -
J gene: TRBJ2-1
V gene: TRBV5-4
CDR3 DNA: TGTGCCAGCAACAGGGCCGGCTACAATGAGCAGTTCTTC
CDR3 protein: CASNRAGYNEQFF

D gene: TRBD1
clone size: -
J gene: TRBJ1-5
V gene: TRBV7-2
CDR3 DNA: TGTGCCAGCAGCTTGAGGACAGGGGACAATCAGCCCCAGCATTTT
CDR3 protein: CASSLRTGDNQPQHF

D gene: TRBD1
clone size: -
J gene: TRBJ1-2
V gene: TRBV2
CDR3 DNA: TGTGCCAGCAGTGAAGGGACAGGGATCGGCTACACCTTC
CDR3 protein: CASSEGTGIGYTF

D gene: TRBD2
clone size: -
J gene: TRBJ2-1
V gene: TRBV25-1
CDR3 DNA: TGTGCCAGCAGTGAATGGGAAGGGACTAGCCTTCTTAATGAGCAGTTCTTC
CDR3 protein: CASSEWEGTSLLNEQFF

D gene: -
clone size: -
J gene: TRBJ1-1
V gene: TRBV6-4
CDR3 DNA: TGTGCCAGCAGTGACTCAGGGAAGAACACTGAAGCTTTCTTT
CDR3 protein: CASSDSGKNTEAFF